This entry lists 11 T cell receptor beta chains sequenced from one sample in a study of shared clonotypes between healthy human individuals. Profiled with immunoSEQ multiplex PCR; TCRdb holds only in-frame clones, not every one. The repertoire consists of millions of clones, with around 93% occurring once and the leading ten covering approximately 1.7%. Positively selected for CCR7, the CD45RO-negative cells used as naive CD8 cells excluded terminally differentiated effector memory CD45RA+ cells. The material sequenced was naive CD8+ T cells from PBMCs. The receptors come from a man younger than 35 in good health. Some clones in this sample may be carry-over from other donors' samples.

The chain carries TRBV7-9 and TRBJ2-5; D gene ambiguous. The last part of the DNA fits TRBJ2-7 better; the J call may be wrong. This CDR3 is 14 amino acids long. CDR1 SEHNR and CDR2 FQNEAQ come from the germline V gene (reference sequence). The CDR3 DNA follows: TGTGCCAGCAGCTTGGTTAGACCCCCCTACGAGCAGTACTTC. Translation: CASSLVRPPYEQYF.

The V and J genes are TRBV4-1 and TRBJ1-5; D gene unclear. The CDR3 totals 18 residues. V dropped 1 base and J dropped 0 bases, with 16 bases sitting between them. Germline CDR1 is MGHRA and CDR2 is YSYEKL. The CDR3 protein is CASSQAPSGSYSNQPQHF. In nucleotides, the CDR3 is TGCGCCAGCAGCCAAGCACCTTCGGGTTCCTATAGCAATCAGCCCCAGCATTTT.

The gene calls are TRBV19 and TRBJ2-4; D might be TRBD1 (6 bases). The CDR3 is 16 amino acids. CDR1 and CDR2 (germline): LNHDA, SQIVND (reference sequence). The germline V and J ends were trimmed by 4 bases and 2 bases, with 15 bases remaining between them. The DNA for the CDR3 is TGTGCCAGTAGTACCCGGTCCGGGACAACCAAAAACATTCAGTACTTC. As protein: CASSTRSGTTKNIQYF.

The V gene is TRBV6-5, the J gene TRBJ1-1, with D uncertain. Trimming shortened V by 0 bases and J by 1 base, and 6 bases separated the two germline ends. The CDR3 has 14 amino acids. Germline V lookup: CDR1 MNHEY, CDR2 SVGAGI. CDR3 sequence reads: CASSYSNPNTEAFF. The CDR3 DNA sequence: TGTGCCAGCAGTTACTCGAATCCGAACACTGAAGCTTTCTTT.

The V call is TRBV29-1, the J call TRBJ2-7, with D possibly being TRBD1 (5 bases). Trimming took off 3 bases at V and 6 bases at J, with 9 bases between the two ends. This CDR3 has 11 residues. CDR1 and CDR2 (germline): SQVTM, ANQGSEA. CDR3: CSVEGPFEQYF. DNA for the CDR3: TGCAGCGTTGAGGGGCCTTTCGAGCAGTACTTC.

V usage is TRBV14 and J usage is TRBJ2-3; 10 nucleotides match TRBD2. CDR3 size: 15 residues. Germline CDR1 is SGHDN and CDR2 is FVKESK. Trimming removed 4 bases from V and 1 base from J; junction bases left unmatched: 2. The CDR3 protein is CASSPGLAGTDTQYF. The CDR3 DNA is TGTGCCAGCAGCCCTGGACTAGCGGGCACAGATACGCAGTATTTT.

The rearrangement uses TRBV28 and TRBJ1-2; TRBD1 aligns across 9 bases. Trimming at V came to 3 bases and at J to 5 bases, leaving 7 bases not matched to a gene. Germline-derived CDR1 and CDR2 are MDHEN and SYDVKM. The CDR3 is made up of 15 amino acids. CDR3 DNA sequence: TGTGCCAGCAGTTTTTTGGGGACAGGGTTTTATGGCTACACCTTC. Protein sequence: CASSFLGTGFYGYTF.

The chain has TRBV28 and TRBJ1-2, with D maybe TRBD1 (6 bases). Germline values: CDR1 MDHEN, CDR2 SYDVKM. The ends were cut back, 1 base at V and 4 bases at J, with 16 bases in the middle. The CDR3 is 16 amino acids. The CDR3, as DNA: TGTGCCAGCAGTTTATTGGTCGGGGGCGAAATCTATGGCTACACCTTC. Translated, it gives CASSLLVGGEIYGYTF.

A word on this clone: The same CDR3 is also encoded by other DNA sequences in this sample. The chain couples TRBV28 to TRBJ1-5; tentative D call: TRBD1 (5 bases). V was trimmed by 2 bases and J by 2 bases, leaving 13 bases between them. The CDR3 consists of 16 residues. Germline V lookup: CDR1 MDHEN, CDR2 SYDVKM. CDR3 coding DNA: TGTGCCAGCAGTTTAGAAGCAGGGACGGGCAATCAGCCCCAGCATTTT. This encodes CASSLEAGTGNQPQHF.

A remark on this clone: The same CDR3 can be traced to other DNA sequences in this sample. V is TRBV18 and J is TRBJ2-1; the D is unclear. The germline V and J ends were trimmed by 1 base and 0 bases, with 7 bases remaining between them. The CDR3 loop spans 15 amino acids. Germline V lookup: CDR1 KGHSH, CDR2 LQKENI. The CDR3 is CASSPLKSSYNEQFF. CDR3 nucleotide sequence: TGTGCCAGCTCACCACTCAAGAGCTCCTACAATGAGCAGTTCTTC.

This chain joins TRBV7-6 and TRBJ2-7, with a possible D match to TRBD2 (5 bases). The V end was cut by 2 bases, the J end by 3 bases, with 20 bases between. The germline CDR1 and CDR2 sequences are SGHVS and FNYEAQ. The CDR3 covers 17 residues. CDR3 DNA: TGTGCCAGCAGCTTATTCCCCGAACCGGCGGGTAACTACGAGCAGTACTTC. Its protein product is CASSLFPEPAGNYEQYF.